This T cell receptor beta chain was found in a study of T cell responses to AZD1222 COVID-19 vaccine. Trimming left V 3 bases short and J 2 bases short, with 10 bases between. Germline CDR1 reads WSHSY; CDR2 reads SAAADI. This CDR3 is 15 amino acids long. Generated by immunoSEQ multiplex PCR, the TCRdb table keeps only in-frame clones and is missing some. The sample lists 150,000 to 180,000 clones; 90% to 95% were seen once. The sequence derives from an adult who received the AZD1222 COVID-19 vaccine. The sequences come from peripheral blood, collected 28 days after the second AZD1222 dose. This chain uses TRBV10-2 with TRBJ2-2; tentatively, D is TRBD1 or TRBD2 (6 bases each). CDR3 sequence (DNA): TGCGCCAGCAGTGACCGGGGGCTTAACACCGGGGAGCTGTTTTTT. This translates into CASSDRGLNTGELFF.